This TCR beta chain was observed in a study of shared clonotypes between healthy human individuals. General observations from the study: Tissues were not sampled, only blood, and their repertoires likely differ.

Ten immunoSEQ deep assay plates were used to sequence the DNA of unsorted PBMCs. TCRdb's copy holds only in-frame clones and misses some; the assay was immunoSEQ multiplex PCR. Of 450,000 to 600,000 clones in the sample, 79% were seen once. Unsorted samples relied on around 100 million PBMCs, which served as the source of genomic DNA. Germline V gene sequence: CDR1 SEHNR, CDR2 FQNEAQ (reference sequence). The CDR3 consists of 16 residues. V was pared by 3 bases and J by 2 bases, with 6 bases of the junction left unmatched. This clone was seen just once. Antigen: not known. Input material: PBMCs. The TCR originated in a middle-aged woman in good health. Some clones in this sample may be carry-over from other donors' samples. The gene calls are TRBV7-9 and TRBJ2-3, with TRBD2 identical over 9 bases. For the CDR3, the DNA is TGTGCCAGCAGCTTGGGACTAGCTGTAGTCACAGATACGCAGTATTTT. Translation: CASSLGLAVVTDTQYF.